The clone carrying this TCR beta chain has only one observation. This entry is derived from a study of T-cell reconstitution after alpha-beta-depleted transplantation in children. The TCRbeta library was prepared with unique molecular identifiers. From the PCR reads, TCRdb called clonotypes with MiXCR, one entry per CDR3 protein. The data show just under 550,000 distinct CDR3 sequences, with about 18% seen just once and 3% to 4% held by the top ten. The sample was PBMCs from the stem cell graft donor, taken from the stem cell graft. This TCR was sampled from a human donor who donated a stem cell graft to a child with acute lymphoblastic leukemia.

CDR3 sequence (DNA): TGCAGTGCTAGTAACGGGCCCCTCCGCAATGAGCAGTTCTTC. Translated, it gives CSASNGPLRNEQFF. The chain couples TRBV20-1 to TRBJ2-1; D is uncertain. The CDR3 sequence is 14 residues long. Germline V CDR1 and CDR2: DFQATT, SNEGSKA (reference sequence). Trimming stripped 3 bases from V and 6 bases from J, with 15 bases between.